Each of the 7 T cell receptor beta chains below was sequenced from the same sample in a study of blood T cell repertoires in COVID-19. Clones were sequenced by immunoSEQ multiplex PCR, and TCRdb holds only the in-frame ones, with some missing. The data contain tens of thousands of clones, around 80% of them singletons. The sequenced sample consisted of peripheral blood. The origin of the receptors is a woman aged 80 or over with acute or convalescent COVID-19.

The chain couples TRBV7-9 to TRBJ1-3, with D hard to call. The V end was cut by 4 bases, the J end by 8 bases, with 9 bases between. CDR3 length: 12 residues. Germline CDR1 is SEHNR and CDR2 is FQNEAQ (reference sequence). The CDR3 sequence: CASSSAGYTIYF. CDR3 coding DNA: TGTGCCAGCAGCTCTGCGGGGTACACCATATATTTT.

The V and J genes are TRBV3-1 (or the pseudogene TRBV3-2) and TRBJ1-1, with D unresolved. Germline CDR1 reads LGHDT; CDR2 reads YNNKEL (reference sequence). The CDR3 is made up of 13 amino acids. V was trimmed by 1 base and J by 3 bases, leaving 6 bases between them. The DNA for the CDR3 is TGTGCCAGCAGCCAAGCCCCAGACACTGAAGCTTTCTTT. Encoded protein: CASSQAPDTEAFF.

The CDR3 DNA sequence: TGCGCCAGCAGCCGGGGGGACGGAACTAACTATGGCTACACCTTC. This sequence encodes CASSRGDGTNYGYTF. The chain combines TRBV5-1 with TRBJ1-2, with TRBD1 as a possible D gene (5 bases). Trimming took 4 bases from V and 0 from J, leaving 13 bases between them. CDR3 length: 15 amino acids. The V gene's germline CDR1 is SGHRS and CDR2 YFSETQ.

The sample holds a few counts of this clone. The chain recombines TRBV6-5 with TRBJ2-7; D gene uncertain. The V end was cut by 5 bases, the J end by 5 bases, with 10 bases between. This CDR3 comprises 12 residues. Germline CDR1 and CDR2: MNHEY and SVGAGI. DNA of the CDR3: TGTGCCAGCAGTAACCCCGCGAACGAGCAGTACTTC. Its translation: CASSNPANEQYF.

This clone was counted between two and nine times. In DNA, the CDR3 is TGTGCCAGCAGCGATTCCCTCGCGGAAGCTTTCTTT. Its translation is CASSDSLAEAFF. The chain uses TRBV7-9 and TRBJ1-1; D is uncertain. Trimming pared 5 bases from V and 8 bases from J, leaving 12 bases between. CDR1 is SEHNR and CDR2 is FQNEAQ in the germline V gene (reference sequence). The CDR3 extends over 12 amino acids.

This clone was detected only a few times. The V and J genes are TRBV3-1 (or the pseudogene TRBV3-2) and TRBJ1-3; no clear D gene. V was cut by 6 bases and J by 4 bases, with 13 bases left in between. Germline CDR1 is LGHDT and CDR2 is YNNKEL (reference sequence). This CDR3 region has 14 residues. The CDR3 sequence is CASSPLTLGNTIYF. DNA of the CDR3: TGTGCCAGCAGTCCCTTGACACTCGGAAACACCATATATTTT.

The sample holds one count of this clone. The rearrangement joins TRBV27 to TRBJ2-2, with 11 bases aligning to TRBD1. CDR1 and CDR2 (germline): MNHEY, SMNVEV (reference sequence). The CDR3 totals 18 residues. The V and J ends lost 5 bases and 4 bases, in that order; junction bases with no gene match: 12. For the CDR3, the DNA is TGTGCCAGCAGTCTTTACCCGCGGGACAGGGGGAGCACCGGGGAGCTGTTTTTT. Translation: CASSLYPRDRGSTGELFF.